These 8 T cell receptor beta chains were all obtained from the same sample, sequenced in a study of cytomegalovirus exposure and HLA in healthy donors. Primers: 60 Vbeta forward and 13 Jbeta reverse. Only in-frame clones appear in the TCRdb table, and some are missing; sequencing was by immunoSEQ multiplex PCR. The sample table includes roughly 40,000 clones. The material sequenced was PBMCs. Receptors originate from a man between 25 and 39 years old in good health and CMV-seronegative.

The V and J genes are TRBV4-3 and TRBJ2-1, with TRBD2 matching over 7 bases. V shed 4 bases, J shed 7 bases, and the junction held 7 bases outside the gene matches. Germline V gives CDR1 LGHNA, CDR2 YSLEER. This CDR3 comprises 14 residues. The CDR3 loop is CASSLGLGLNEQFF. The CDR3 nucleotides read TGCGCCAGCAGCCTCGGACTAGGGTTGAATGAGCAGTTCTTC.

The chain is built from TRBV5-1 and TRBJ2-1; 10 nucleotides line up with TRBD2. With V trimmed by 0 bases and J by 7 bases, 4 bases remained unmatched. This CDR3 has 15 amino acids. Germline-derived CDR1 and CDR2 are SGHRS and YFSETQ. The CDR3 DNA follows: TGCGCCAGCAGCTTGGGCCCTAGCGGGAGTAATGAGCAGTTCTTC. Protein: CASSLGPSGSNEQFF.

The chain's CDR3 is CASSVGSRNTEAFF. As DNA, the CDR3 is TGTGCCAGCAGCGTAGGTTCTCGGAACACTGAAGCTTTCTTT. The chain carries TRBV9 and TRBJ1-1; no definite D call. CDR1 SGDLS and CDR2 YYNGEE come from the germline V gene. Trimming removed 0 bases from V and 1 base from J, with 7 bases in between. CDR3 length: 14 residues. Full variable domain (missing parts from reference TRBV9 and TRBJ1-1): DSGVTQTPKHLITATGQRVTLRCSPRSGDLSVYWYQQSLDQGLQFLIQYYNGEERAKGNILERFSAQQFPDLHSELNLSSLELGDSALYFCASSVGSRNTEAFFGQGTRLTVV.

V is TRBV30 and J is TRBJ1-1; the D gene is possibly TRBD1 (5 bases). V gave up 1 base and J gave up 7 bases, with 16 bases separating them. The CDR3 contains 14 residues. Germline CDR1 is GTSNPN and CDR2 is SVGIG (reference sequence). CDR3: CAWSDVGREVEAFF. CDR3 nucleotides: TGTGCCTGGAGTGACGTGGGACGGGAGGTTGAAGCTTTCTTT.

This chain connects TRBV9 to TRBJ2-7; 9 nucleotides line up with TRBD2. From germline, CDR1 is SGDLS and CDR2 YYNGEE. Trimming cost V 0 bases and J 3 bases; bases outside gene matches: 4. The CDR3 is made up of 15 amino acids. The CDR3 reads CASSVAGTSFYEQYF. The CDR3 DNA is TGTGCCAGCAGCGTAGCGGGGACTAGCTTCTACGAGCAGTACTTC.

Points on this clone: An end of the junction does not agree with germline; a read error may underlie this. The chain joins TRBV4-3 to TRBJ2-2, with 8 bases lining up with TRBD2. Germline values: CDR1 LGHNA, CDR2 YSLEER. This CDR3 is 17 amino acids long. The CDR3 loop is CASTQVLTSGPTGELFF. The CDR3 DNA reads as TGCGCCAGCACCCAAGTATTAACTAGCGGTCCCACCGGGGAGCTGTTTTTT.

This chain links TRBV18 with TRBJ1-2, with 8 bases lining up with TRBD1. Germline V gives CDR1 KGHSH, CDR2 LQKENI. The CDR3 is 17 amino acids. J lost 6 bases, V lost 3 bases, and 15 bases had no gene match. CDR3 residues: CASSPPVGQGGVDGYTF. In nucleotides, the CDR3 is TGTGCCAGCTCACCTCCGGTCGGACAGGGTGGAGTGGATGGCTACACCTTC.

The V call is TRBV29-1, the J call TRBJ1-1, with D possibly being TRBD1 (6 bases). V dropped 3 bases and J dropped 0 bases, with 14 bases sitting between them. Germline lookup yields CDR1 SQVTM and CDR2 ANQGSEA. This CDR3 region has 15 residues. For the CDR3, the DNA is TGCAGCGTTGAGGCCTCGACAGGACTGAACACTGAAGCTTTCTTT. Residues: CSVEASTGLNTEAFF.